These 28 T cell receptor beta chains share one sample of origin, sequenced in a study of stem cell transplantation in POMP-related autoinflammatory disease. The data were produced by immunoSEQ multiplex PCR, yet TCRdb's version contains in-frame clones alone and is incomplete. The repertoire includes tens of thousands of clones, approximately 91% of them detected once, and 0.5% to 0.75% sits in the top ten. Sequences were derived from CD4+ T cells from PBMCs, sampled after stem cell transplantation. These receptors all stem from a human patient with POMP-related autoinflammation and immune dysregulation (PRAID). Some T cells may be the graft donor's.

This chain links TRBV3-1 (or the pseudogene TRBV3-2) with TRBJ2-7, with 11 bases lining up with TRBD2. Per germline, CDR1 LGHDT and CDR2 YNNKEL (reference sequence). V gave up 4 bases and J gave up 6 bases; unmatched junction bases: 11. The CDR3 runs 16 residues. The CDR3 region has the DNA TGTGCCAGCAGCCCGCAACTAGCGGGAGTATCGGGCGAGCAGTACTTC. Translated, it gives CASSPQLAGVSGEQYF.

The chain is built from TRBV5-8 and TRBJ1-5; a weak D match, TRBD1 (6 bases). Trimming took 0 bases from V and 7 from J, leaving 8 bases between them. Looked up from germline, CDR1 is SGHTS and CDR2 is YDEGEE. The CDR3 is 13 amino acids. The CDR3, as DNA: TGTGCCAGCAGCTTGGATAGGGGGCAGCCCCAGCATTTT. It encodes CASSLDRGQPQHF.

This clone showed up just once. V usage is TRBV7-6 and J usage is TRBJ2-5; D not resolved. This CDR3 is 16 amino acids long. Trimming removed 1 base at V and 0 bases at J, with 12 bases between. Germline CDR1 SGHVS, CDR2 FNYEAQ. The CDR3 nucleotides read TGTGCCAGCAGCTTAGGACCATTAGAAGACCAAGAGACCCAGTACTTC. This gives the protein CASSLGPLEDQETQYF.

The chain recombines TRBV24-1 with TRBJ2-7; D is uncertain. With 8 bases removed from V and 0 bases from J, the gap between germline ends came to 13 bases. The CDR3 totals 14 residues. From germline, CDR1 is KGHDR and CDR2 SFDVKD. The CDR3 DNA sequence: TGTGCCACCATAGGTCCCTTTAGCTCCTACGAGCAGTACGTC. Protein: CATIGPFSSYEQYV.

The chain has TRBV6-5 and TRBJ1-6, with D tentatively TRBD1 (5 bases). Per germline, CDR1 MNHEY and CDR2 SVGAGI. V shed 0 bases and J shed 4 bases, with 10 bases lying between them. This CDR3 has 16 residues. CDR3 DNA: TGTGCCAGCAGTTACTCGATGACAGAGTATAATTCACCCCTCCACTTT. It is translated as CASSYSMTEYNSPLHF.

The CDR3 bases are TGTGCCAGTAGTGGCGTGGGGTCGTATACGCAGTATTTT. Protein product: CASSGVGSYTQYF. V and J are TRBV19 and TRBJ2-3, with D unclear. V dropped 5 bases and J dropped 7 bases, with 13 bases sitting between them. The CDR3 length is 13 residues. Germline V CDR1 and CDR2: LNHDA, SQIVND (reference sequence).

This sequence joins TRBV11-2 and TRBJ2-2; TRBD2 might be the D (7 bases). This CDR3 comprises 15 residues. The germline gives CDR1 SGHAT, CDR2 FQNNGV. Deletions cut 7 bases from V and 3 bases from J, with 15 bases between. The CDR3 DNA reads TGTGCCAGCACCTTGGCGGGGGCCTACACCGGGGAGCTGTTTTTT. It codes for CASTLAGAYTGELFF.

The chain couples TRBV14 to TRBJ1-4; TRBD1 might be the D (5 bases). Germline assignment: CDR1 SGHDN and CDR2 FVKESK. Trimming pared 5 bases from V and 8 bases from J, leaving 15 bases between. The CDR3 extends over 14 amino acids. The CDR3 DNA sequence: TGTGCCAGCAGCTACGAGCCCTGGGGGGAAAAACTGTTTTTT. Residues: CASSYEPWGEKLFF.

The rearrangement uses TRBV7-8 and TRBJ2-3; maybe TRBD1 (6 bases). Germline V gene data show CDR1 as SGHVS and CDR2 as FQNEAQ. This CDR3 contains 14 residues. The V end was cut by 0 bases, the J end by 8 bases, with 12 bases between. Written as DNA, the CDR3 is TGTGCCAGCAGCTTAGCGACAGGCCCCGGTACGCAGTATTTT. Encoded protein: CASSLATGPGTQYF.

The table lists this clone with a count of one. This chain uses TRBV12-5 with TRBJ2-6; D is ambiguous. V gave up 0 bases and J gave up 0 bases, with 6 bases separating them. Germline-derived CDR1 and CDR2 are LGHNT and FRNRAP. The CDR3 has 16 residues. The CDR3 loop is CASGLVLSSGANVLTF. In nucleotides, the CDR3 is TGTGCTAGTGGTTTGGTTTTGTCCTCTGGGGCCAACGTCCTGACTTTC.

This clone has just a few counts. The rearrangement joins TRBV19 to TRBJ2-2; 7 bases agree with TRBD1. Germline V gene lookup returns CDR1 LNHDA and CDR2 SQIVND (reference sequence). This CDR3 has 15 amino acids. V shed 7 bases and J 2 bases; nucleotides not matched to a gene: 7. Here the CDR3 DNA reads TGTGCCAGTACCCCGACAGGGTTCAACACCGGGGAGCTGTTTTTT. Translated: CASTPTGFNTGELFF. Full variable domain (remainder filled in from reference TRBV19 and TRBJ2-2): DGGITQSPKYLFRKEGQNVTLSCEQNLNHDAMYWYRQDPGQGLRLIYYSQIVNDFQKGDIAEGYSVSREKKESFPLTVTSAQKNPTAFYLCASTPTGFNTGELFFGEGSRLTVL.

The chain employs TRBV11-3 and TRBJ2-1, with D uncertain. Trimming took 0 bases from V and 3 from J, leaving 6 bases between them. This CDR3 comprises 14 residues. In germline, CDR1 is SGHNT, CDR2 YENEEA. CDR3: CASSLDRYYNEQFF. As DNA, the CDR3 is TGTGCCAGCAGCTTAGACAGGTACTACAATGAGCAGTTCTTC.

The chain combines TRBV12-3 or TRBV12-4 with TRBJ1-1, with 8 bases fitting TRBD1. Unmatched junction bases numbered 5, after V lost 7 bases and J lost 4 bases. The CDR3 runs to 13 residues. CDR3 loop: CASTYRGSTEAFF. The CDR3 DNA reads TGTGCCAGCACCTACAGGGGGAGCACTGAAGCTTTCTTT.

The J gene is TRBJ2-7, the V gene TRBV2, with D perhaps matching TRBD1 (5 bases). There are 14 residues in the CDR3. Germline-derived CDR1 and CDR2 are SNHLY and FYNNEI. Between the trimmed V and J ends, which lost 6 bases and 3 bases, there was a span of 15 bases. DNA for the CDR3: TGTGCCAGCAGAGGTGGCAGGGAACGCTACGAGCAGTACTTC. This encodes CASRGGRERYEQYF.

This chain links TRBV21-1 with TRBJ2-5; TRBD1, as called in the table, went unchecked against the DNA. TRBV21-1 is termed a pseudogene. The CDR3 sequence is 17 residues long. This CDR3 is CASSNALGQGGEETQYF. The CDR3 DNA follows: TGTGCCAGCAGCAACGCGTTGGGACAGGGCGGTGAAGAGACCCAGTACTTC.

The gene calls are TRBV28 and TRBJ1-2; D remains unclear. With 5 bases removed from V and 4 bases from J, the gap between germline ends came to 17 bases. CDR1 is MDHEN, CDR2 SYDVKM, per germline. This CDR3 has 15 residues. CDR3 region: CASSPQPRRAYGYTF. CDR3 DNA sequence: TGTGCCAGCAGTCCGCAGCCCAGGAGGGCCTATGGCTACACCTTC.

The chain uses TRBV11-2 and TRBJ1-1, with TRBD1 as a possible D gene (5 bases). The ends were cut back, 4 bases at V and 5 bases at J, with 14 bases in the middle. The CDR3 sequence is 14 residues long. Germline lookup yields CDR1 SGHAT and CDR2 FQNNGV. CDR3 sequence reads: CASSSPGRKTEAFF. The CDR3 DNA reads TGTGCCAGCAGCTCTCCGGGACGAAAGACTGAAGCTTTCTTT.

This chain connects TRBV6-5 to TRBJ1-2, with D perhaps matching TRBD1 (5 bases). Germline CDR1 reads MNHEY; CDR2 reads SVGAGI. The length of the CDR3 is 15 residues. Deletions cut 7 bases from V and 3 bases from J, with 18 bases between. In DNA form, the CDR3 reads TGTGCCAGCATGAGAACAGTGGGGGGGGACTATGGCTACACCTTC. Its protein is CASMRTVGGDYGYTF.

The chain recombines TRBV6-1 with TRBJ1-6; the D is unclear. Deletions cut 2 bases from V and 0 bases from J, with 5 bases between. Germline V gives CDR1 MNHNS, CDR2 SASEGT. This CDR3 comprises 15 residues. CDR3 sequence reads: CASSESVSYNSPLHF. For the CDR3, the DNA is TGTGCCAGCAGTGAATCGGTCTCCTATAATTCACCCCTCCACTTT.

The J gene is TRBJ2-1, the V gene TRBV11-2; 7 bases are a match to TRBD2. The germline V gene encodes CDR1 SGHAT and CDR2 FQNNGV. The CDR3 has 17 residues. Germline trimming cut 6 bases from V and 5 bases from J; bases unmatched to any gene: 16. The CDR3 region is CASSPRGAGFPHNEQFF. CDR3 sequence (DNA): TGTGCCAGCAGTCCCCGAGGAGCGGGATTCCCCCACAATGAGCAGTTCTTC.

The V call is TRBV11-2, the J call TRBJ1-2; 7 bases align to TRBD1. CDR3 length equals 14 residues. Germline CDR1 SGHAT, CDR2 FQNNGV. Unmatched junction bases numbered 3, after V lost 2 bases and J lost 3 bases. CDR3 protein: CASSLLQGDYGYTF. CDR3 in DNA: TGTGCCAGCAGCTTACTCCAGGGGGACTATGGCTACACCTTC.

As DNA, the CDR3 is TGCGCCAGCAGCTTGGGCCCCAGGGCCCTAAGGTTCGGAGAGACCCAGTACTTC. This translates into CASSLGPRALRFGETQYF. This rearrangement joins TRBV5-1 to TRBJ2-5, with D tentatively TRBD1 (5 bases). Germline assignment: CDR1 SGHRS and CDR2 YFSETQ. The CDR3 covers 18 residues. V dropped 0 bases and J dropped 4 bases, with 22 bases sitting between them.

Written as DNA, the CDR3 is TGTGCCAGCAGTTACAGCCGGGAGAACTACGAGCAGTACTTC. This sequence encodes CASSYSRENYEQYF. This sequence joins TRBV6-6 and TRBJ2-7; tentative D call: TRBD2 (6 bases). The germline V gene has CDR1 MNHNY and CDR2 SVGAGI (reference sequence). This CDR3 has 14 amino acids. Trimming shortened V by 2 bases and J by 3 bases, and 11 bases separated the two germline ends.

This rearrangement joins TRBV15 to TRBJ1-6, with D maybe TRBD1 (6 bases). The V gene's germline CDR1 is LNHNV and CDR2 YYDKDF (reference sequence). V lost 9 bases and J 7 bases, leaving 13 bases between the germline ends. CDR3 length: 13 residues. The CDR3 bases are TGTGCCACGCAGGGGCGCGTCAATTCACCCCTCCACTTT. This sequence encodes CATQGRVNSPLHF. Full variable domain (rest looked up from reference TRBV15 and TRBJ1-6): DAMVIQNPRYQVTQFGKPVTLSCSQTLNHNVMYWYQQKSSQAPKLLFHYYDKDFNNEADTPDNFQSRRPNTSFCFLDIRSPGLGDTAMYLCATQGRVNSPLHFGNGTRLTVT.

The rearrangement joins TRBV5-4 to TRBJ1-1; D not resolved. Trimming left V 2 bases short and J 4 bases short, with 12 bases between. The germline gives CDR1 SGHNT, CDR2 YYREEE (reference sequence). The CDR3 is made up of 14 amino acids. This CDR3 reads CASSLRDDGTEAFF. In nucleotides, the CDR3 is TGTGCCAGCAGCTTACGAGACGACGGCACTGAAGCTTTCTTT.

The V gene is TRBV11-2, the J gene TRBJ2-7; D not resolved. Germline CDR1 SGHAT, CDR2 FQNNGV. The CDR3 has 14 residues. V was shortened by 0 bases and J by 2 bases, with 8 bases between the two germline ends. The CDR3 sequence is CASSLEGWAYEQYF. The CDR3 DNA reads TGTGCCAGCAGCTTAGAGGGTTGGGCCTACGAGCAGTACTTC.

The CDR3 spells CASGTGKGAQYF. The CDR3 nucleotides are TGTGCCAGTGGGACAGGGAAAGGGGCGCAGTATTTT. The J gene is TRBJ2-3, the V gene TRBV19, with TRBD1 matching over 9 bases. The CDR3 has 12 residues. V trimming: 8 bases; J trimming: 10 bases; junction bases outside the gene matches: 7. CDR1 is LNHDA and CDR2 is SQIVND in the germline V gene (reference sequence).

The gene calls are TRBV5-1 and TRBJ2-2; D is uncertain. The V end lost 4 bases, the J end lost 0 bases, and 10 bases lay between the germline ends. The CDR3 extends over 15 amino acids. Germline V gene lookup returns CDR1 SGHRS and CDR2 YFSETQ. The DNA of the CDR3 is TGCGCCAGCAGCCCTCTCGACACGAACACCGGGGAGCTGTTTTTT. Amino acids: CASSPLDTNTGELFF. The full variable domain, completed using reference TRBV5-1 and TRBJ2-2, is KAGVTQTPRYLIKTRGQQVTLSCSPISGHRSVSWYQQTPGQGLQFLFEYFSETQRNKGNFPGRFSGRQFSNSRSEMNVSTLELGDSALYLCASSPLDTNTGELFFGEGSRLTVL.